This TCR beta chain was documented in a study of response to subunit inactivated influenza vaccine. This clonotype was observed a few times. The CDR3 is 12 amino acids. The V and J ends lost 7 bases and 5 bases respectively, with 11 bases between them. Looked up from germline, CDR1 is ENHRY and CDR2 is SYGVKD. MiXCR was run by TCRdb on the RT-PCR reads, yielding one entry per CDR3 protein. The sample has 500,000 to 550,000 distinct CDR3 sequences; 20% to 25% are singletons. These data were also reused for a study on T cells expressing NK-cell markers. That work states: It was by 5'RACE template switching with UMIs that TCR beta cDNA was made. Among the eight sequenced donors, seven tested HCMV-seropositive and one tested seronegative.

The material was CD4+ T cells sorted from PBMCs, obtained approximately 13 days after vaccination. This TCR derives from a man in his forties or fifties who received an inactivated influenza vaccine. The gene calls are TRBV10-3 and TRBJ1-2; D is uncertain. The CDR3 spells CAIMAEGYGYTF. CDR3 DNA sequence: TGTGCCATCATGGCAGAGGGTTATGGCTACACCTTC.